What follows is one T cell receptor beta chain and its context. Its antigen is not known. The germline V gene encodes CDR1 MNHNY and CDR2 SVGAGI (reference sequence). The CDR3 length is 14 residues. V gave up 4 bases and J gave up 1 base, with 8 bases separating them. Some clones are missing from TCRdb's copy, which holds only in-frame ones; the method was immunoSEQ multiplex PCR. The sample carries some 25,000 clones, roughly 86% recorded once. Starting 14 to 28 days after autologous transplant, ipilimumab 1 mg/kg was given. Patients got 3 mg/kg IV nivolumab weeks 1, 4, 7, 10, then biweekly through week 26. The entry originates in a study of ipilimumab plus nivolumab after autologous stem cell transplantation. Study-wide findings and caveats: Per the authors, repertoire, Treg and microbiota data justify further study.

The sequenced sample was PBMCs, obtained in a trial of ipilimumab plus nivolumab as post-transplant consolidation. The chain uses TRBV6-6 and TRBJ1-3; D remains unclear. The clonotype originates from a male donor with diffuse large B-cell lymphoma. The CDR3 protein is CASSSSSSGNTIYF. The CDR3 nucleotides read TGTGCCAGCAGTTCGTCCAGTTCTGGAAACACCATATATTTT.